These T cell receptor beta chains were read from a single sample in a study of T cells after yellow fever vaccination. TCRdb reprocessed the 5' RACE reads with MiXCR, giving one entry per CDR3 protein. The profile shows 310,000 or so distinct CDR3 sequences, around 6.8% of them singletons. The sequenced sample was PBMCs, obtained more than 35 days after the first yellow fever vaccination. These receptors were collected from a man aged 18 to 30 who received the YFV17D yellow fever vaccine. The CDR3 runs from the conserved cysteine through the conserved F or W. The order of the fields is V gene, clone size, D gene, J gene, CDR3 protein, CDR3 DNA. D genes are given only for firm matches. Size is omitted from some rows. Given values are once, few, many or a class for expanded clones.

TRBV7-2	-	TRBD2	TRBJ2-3	CASSSTSGGADTQYF	TGTGCCAGCAGCTCGACTAGCGGGGGGGCCGATACGCAGTATTTT
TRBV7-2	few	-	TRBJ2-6	CASSSPDSGANVLTF	TGTGCCAGCAGCTCCCCGGATTCTGGGGCCAACGTCCTGACTTTC
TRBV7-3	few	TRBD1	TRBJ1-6	CASSSGQSNSPLHF	TGTGCCAGCAGCTCGGGACAGAGTAATTCACCCCTCCACTTT
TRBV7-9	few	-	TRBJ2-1	CASSFGGTRALNEQFF	TGTGCCAGCAGCTTTGGGGGGACGAGGGCCCTCAATGAGCAGTTCTTC
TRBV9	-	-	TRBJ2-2	CASSVGGATGELFF	TGTGCCAGCAGCGTAGGTGGGGCCACCGGGGAGCTGTTTTTT
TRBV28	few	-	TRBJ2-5	CASSGEGTQYF	TGTGCCAGCAGCGGGGAAGGGACCCAGTACTTC
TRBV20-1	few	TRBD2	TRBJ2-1	CSARVRGGSSSYNEQFF	TGCAGTGCTAGAGTGCGGGGGGGTTCGAGCTCCTACAATGAGCAGTTCTTC
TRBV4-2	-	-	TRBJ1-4	CASSQDRGNEKLFF	TGTGCCAGCAGCCAAGATAGGGGGAATGAAAAACTGTTTTTT
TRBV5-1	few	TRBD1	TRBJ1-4	CASSFGTDNEKLFF	TGCGCCAGCAGCTTCGGGACAGATAATGAAAAACTGTTTTTT
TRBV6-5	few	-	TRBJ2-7	CASGQNLYEQYF	TGTGCCAGCGGACAGAACCTCTACGAGCAGTACTTC
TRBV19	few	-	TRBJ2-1	CASSIRRGALGNEQFF	TGTGCCAGTAGTATAAGAAGGGGGGCCTTAGGCAATGAGCAGTTCTTC
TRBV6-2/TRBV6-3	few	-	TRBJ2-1	CASSPDGGEQFF	TGTGCCAGCAGTCCGGACGGAGGTGAGCAGTTCTTC
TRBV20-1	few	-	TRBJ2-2	CSARARGSTGELFF	TGCAGTGCTAGAGCGAGGGGATCGACCGGGGAGCTGTTTTTT
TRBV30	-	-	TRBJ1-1	CAWGEKRAFF	TGTGCCTGGGGGGAAAAACGGGCTTTCTTT
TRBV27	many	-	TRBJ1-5	CASSSGTPGTFPQHF	TGTGCCAGCAGTTCCGGGACCCCAGGAACTTTTCCCCAGCATTTT
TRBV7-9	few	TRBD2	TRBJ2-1	CASSYEGGLAMDEQFF	TGTGCCAGCAGCTACGAGGGGGGACTAGCTATGGATGAGCAGTTCTTC
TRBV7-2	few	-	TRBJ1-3	CASSGGSYRGNTIYF	TGTGCCAGCAGCGGAGGGAGCTACCGTGGAAACACCATATATTTT
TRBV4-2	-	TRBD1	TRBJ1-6	CASSLKGTVSYNSPLHF	TGTGCCAGCAGCCTAAAAGGGACAGTCTCCTATAATTCACCCCTCCACTTT
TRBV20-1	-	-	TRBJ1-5	CSAKDGLNQPQHF	TGCAGTGCTAAGGACGGCTTAAATCAGCCCCAGCATTTT
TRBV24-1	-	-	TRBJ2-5	CATSAWGEETQYF	TGTGCCACCAGTGCTTGGGGTGAAGAGACCCAGTACTTC
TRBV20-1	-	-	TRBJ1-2	CSADPGFNYGYTF	TGCAGTGCTGATCCAGGGTTTAACTATGGCTACACCTTC
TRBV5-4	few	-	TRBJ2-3	CATHGGIADTQYF	TGTGCCACACATGGGGGTATCGCAGATACGCAGTATTTT
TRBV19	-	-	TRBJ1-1	CASRDGGRNTEAFF	TGTGCCAGTAGAGACGGCGGCCGGAACACTGAAGCTTTCTTT
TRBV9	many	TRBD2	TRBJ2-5	CASSPQRGGETQYF	TGTGCCAGCAGCCCCCAGCGGGGTGGGGAGACCCAGTACTTC
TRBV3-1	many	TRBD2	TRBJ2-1	CASKAGGGNNEQFF	TGTGCCAGCAAAGCGGGGGGAGGCAACAATGAGCAGTTCTTC
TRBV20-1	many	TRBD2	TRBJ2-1	CSARKGAGGREQFF	TGCAGTGCCAGAAAGGGAGCGGGGGGGCGTGAGCAGTTCTTC
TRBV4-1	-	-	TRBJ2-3	CASSQSLARGLLTRSSTDTQYF	TGCGCCAGCAGCCAAAGCTTAGCGCGCGGACTCCTCACCCGGTCTAGCACAGATACGCAGTATTTT
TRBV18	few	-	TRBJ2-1	CASSPPAAVAEQFF	TGTGCCAGCTCACCACCGGCGGCAGTTGCTGAGCAGTTCTTC
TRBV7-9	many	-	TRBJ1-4	CASSPTTSVREKLFF	TGTGCCAGCAGCCCAACGACAAGTGTAAGGGAAAAACTGTTTTTT
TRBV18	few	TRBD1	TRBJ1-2	CASSPNGQAGYGYTF	TGTGCCAGCTCACCGAACGGACAGGCAGGATATGGCTACACCTTC
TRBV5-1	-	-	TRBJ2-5	CASSLARLGETQYF	TGCGCCAGCAGCTTGGCCAGGCTGGGAGAGACCCAGTACTTC
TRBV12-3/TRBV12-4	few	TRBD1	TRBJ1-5	CASSPGQTSYQPQHF	TGTGCCAGCAGCCCGGGACAGACAAGTTATCAGCCCCAGCATTTT
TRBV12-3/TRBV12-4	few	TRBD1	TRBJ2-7	CASSSGGLDEQYF	TGTGCCAGCAGTTCAGGGGGTTTGGACGAGCAGTACTTC
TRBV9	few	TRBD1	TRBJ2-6	CASSPRSGTVSTGANVLTF	TGTGCCAGCAGCCCACGATCCGGGACAGTCTCTACTGGGGCCAACGTCCTGACTTTC
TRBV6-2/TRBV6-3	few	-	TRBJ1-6	CASSPSSDDGSPLHF	TGTGCCAGCAGCCCCTCCTCGGATGATGGCTCACCCCTCCACTTT
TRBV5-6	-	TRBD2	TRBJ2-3	CASSSLLAGGPIGTDTQYF	TGTGCCAGCAGCTCCTTACTAGCGGGGGGCCCCATTGGCACAGATACGCAGTATTTT
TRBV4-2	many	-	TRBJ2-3	CASSQDRGGSTDTQYF	TGTGCCAGCAGCCAAGATAGGGGGGGTAGCACAGATACGCAGTATTTT
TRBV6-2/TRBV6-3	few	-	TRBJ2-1	CASSYSRGPDNEQFF	TGTGCCAGCAGTTACTCTCGGGGGCCGGACAATGAGCAGTTCTTC
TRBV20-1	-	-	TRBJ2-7	CSINRDNSYEQYF	TGCAGTATAAACAGGGATAACTCCTACGAGCAGTACTTC
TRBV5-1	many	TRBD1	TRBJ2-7	CASSGGSRTGIYEQYF	TGCGCCAGCAGCGGCGGATCAAGGACAGGGATCTACGAGCAGTACTTC
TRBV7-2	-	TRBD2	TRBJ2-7	CASSFRLALYEQYF	TGTGCCAGCAGCTTCAGACTAGCGTTATACGAGCAGTACTTC
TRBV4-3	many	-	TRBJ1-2	CASSQDLFQGRSIYGYTF	TGCGCCAGCAGCCAAGATTTATTTCAGGGACGCTCGATCTATGGCTACACCTTC
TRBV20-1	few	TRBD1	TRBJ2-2	CSARHRGNTGELFF	TGCAGTGCTAGGCACAGGGGTAATACCGGGGAGCTGTTTTTT
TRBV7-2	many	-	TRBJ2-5	CASSLWGGETQYF	TGTGCCAGCAGCTTATGGGGCGGAGAGACCCAGTACTTC
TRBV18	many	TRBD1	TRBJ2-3	CASSPPGTALADTQYF	TGTGCCAGCTCACCACCCGGGACAGCACTGGCAGATACGCAGTATTTT
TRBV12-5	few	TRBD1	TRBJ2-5	CASGLDALQGGETQYF	TGTGCTAGTGGTTTGGACGCCCTACAGGGGGGAGAGACCCAGTACTTC
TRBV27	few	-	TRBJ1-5	CASSPTGSTPQHF	TGTGCCAGCAGTCCAACAGGGTCGACGCCCCAGCATTTT
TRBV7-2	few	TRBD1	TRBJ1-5	CASSFNTGAANQPQHF	TGTGCCAGCAGCTTTAATACAGGGGCCGCTAATCAGCCCCAGCATTTT
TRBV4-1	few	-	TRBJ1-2	CASSQGPGDYGYTF	TGCGCCAGCAGCCAAGGCCCAGGGGACTATGGCTACACCTTC